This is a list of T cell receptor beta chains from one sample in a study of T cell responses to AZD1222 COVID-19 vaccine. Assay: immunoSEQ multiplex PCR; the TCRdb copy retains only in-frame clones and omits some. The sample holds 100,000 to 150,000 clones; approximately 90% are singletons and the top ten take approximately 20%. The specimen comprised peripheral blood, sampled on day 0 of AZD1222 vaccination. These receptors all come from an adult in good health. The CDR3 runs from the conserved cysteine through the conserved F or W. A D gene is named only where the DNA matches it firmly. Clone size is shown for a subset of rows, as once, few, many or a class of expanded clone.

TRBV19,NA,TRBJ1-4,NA,CASSRTTNEKLFF,TGTGCCAGTAGTAGGACAACTAATGAAAAACTGTTTTTT
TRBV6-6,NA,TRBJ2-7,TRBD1,CASSYSGTDISYEQYF,TGTGCCAGCAGTTACTCCGGGACAGACATTTCCTACGAGCAGTACTTC
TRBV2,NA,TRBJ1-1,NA,CASIDMGVFSSSTEAFF,TGTGCCAGTATTGATATGGGAGTTTTTAGTTCATCCACTGAAGCTTTCTTT
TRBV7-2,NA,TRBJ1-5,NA,CASSLGAGTSQHF,TGTGCCAGCAGCTTAGGAGCCGGAACTAGCCAGCATTTT
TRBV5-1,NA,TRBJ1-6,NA,CASSLGQIYNSPLHF,TGCGCCAGCAGCTTGGGACAGATCTATAATTCACCCCTCCACTTT
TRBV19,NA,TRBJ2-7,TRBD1,CASSRQGANEQYF,TGTGCCAGTAGTCGACAGGGAGCCAACGAGCAGTACTTC
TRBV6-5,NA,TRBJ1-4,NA,CASSWALNEKLFF,TGTGCCAGCAGCTGGGCACTCAATGAAAAACTGTTTTTT
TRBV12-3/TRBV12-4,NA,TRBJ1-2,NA,CASSFAGTGYTF,TGTGCCAGCAGTTTTGCGGGGACGGGCTACACCTTC
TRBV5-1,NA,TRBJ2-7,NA,CASSLAQGSRYEQYF,TGCGCCAGCAGCTTGGCACAGGGATCTCGATACGAGCAGTACTTC
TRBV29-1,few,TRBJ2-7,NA,CSVEGAQGYEQYF,TGCAGCGTTGAAGGCGCCCAGGGCTACGAGCAGTACTTC
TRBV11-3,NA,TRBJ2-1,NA,CASSFGNYNEQFF,TGTGCCAGCAGCTTTGGGAACTACAATGAGCAGTTCTTC
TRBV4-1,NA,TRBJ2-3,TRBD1,CASSHLDRDADTQYF,TGCGCCAGCAGCCACTTGGACAGGGATGCAGATACGCAGTATTTT
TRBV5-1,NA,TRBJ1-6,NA,CASSTLGRGESPLHF,TGCGCCAGCAGCACCCTGGGCAGGGGTGAATCACCCCTCCACTTT
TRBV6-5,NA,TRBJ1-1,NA,CASSYGHSGGEAFF,TGTGCCAGCAGTTACGGGCACAGCGGCGGAGAAGCTTTCTTT
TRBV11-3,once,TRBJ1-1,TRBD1,CASSIGTGNTEAFF,TGTGCCAGCAGCATTGGGACAGGGAACACTGAAGCTTTCTTT
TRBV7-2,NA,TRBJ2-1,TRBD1,CASSSDRDHEQFF,TGTGCCAGCAGCTCTGACAGGGACCATGAGCAGTTCTTC
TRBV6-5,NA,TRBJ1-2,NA,CASSYGVEGYTF,TGTGCCAGCAGTTATGGGGTAGAGGGCTACACCTTC
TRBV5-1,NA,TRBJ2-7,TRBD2,CASGDSGGLSYEQYF,TGCGCCAGCGGGGATAGCGGGGGCCTTTCCTACGAGCAGTACTTC
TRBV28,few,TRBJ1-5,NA,CASTHNPLRRSSNQPQHF,TGTGCCAGCACCCACAACCCCTTGAGAAGATCGAGCAATCAGCCCCAGCATTTT
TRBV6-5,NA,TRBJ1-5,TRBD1,CASSLGTGSQPQHF,TGTGCCAGCAGCCTAGGGACAGGGAGTCAGCCCCAGCATTTT
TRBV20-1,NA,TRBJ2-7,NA,CSARDHEQYF,TGCAGTGCTAGAGACCACGAGCAGTACTTC
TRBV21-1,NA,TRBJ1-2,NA,CASGGAGYTF,TGTGCCAGTGGGGGAGCGGGCTACACCTTC
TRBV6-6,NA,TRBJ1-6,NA,CASSPPRARHNSPLHF,TGTGCCAGCAGTCCTCCCCGGGCTCGGCACAATTCACCCCTCCACTTT
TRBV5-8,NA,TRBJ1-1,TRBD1,CASNFRQGTEAFF,TGTGCCAGCAACTTCCGACAGGGCACTGAAGCTTTCTTT
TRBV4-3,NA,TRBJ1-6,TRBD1,CASSHPGQGAVGSPLHF,TGCGCCAGCAGCCACCCCGGACAGGGGGCGGTAGGATCACCCCTCCACTTT
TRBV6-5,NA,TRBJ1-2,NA,CASSYSTGSHYGYTF,TGTGCCAGCAGTTACTCCACGGGGAGCCACTATGGCTACACCTTC
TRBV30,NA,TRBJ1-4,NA,CAWAGTALNEKLFF,TGTGCCTGGGCCGGCACCGCTCTTAATGAAAAACTGTTTTTT
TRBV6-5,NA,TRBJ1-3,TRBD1,CASSTVQGANTIYF,TGTGCCAGCAGCACCGTTCAGGGGGCAAACACCATATATTTT
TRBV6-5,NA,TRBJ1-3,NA,CASSYAVSGNTIYF,TGTGCCAGCAGTTATGCGGTCTCTGGAAACACCATATATTTT
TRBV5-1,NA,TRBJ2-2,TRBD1,CASSFRATGPGELFF,TGCGCCAGCAGCTTCAGGGCGACAGGGCCCGGGGAGCTGTTTTTT
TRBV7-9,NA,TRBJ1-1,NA,CASSRRQGSRTEAFF,TGTGCCAGCAGCAGACGCCAGGGGAGTCGCACTGAAGCTTTCTTT
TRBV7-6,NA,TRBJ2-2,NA,CASSLVAGSRSGELFF,TGTGCCAGCAGCTTAGTTGCGGGGAGTCGGTCAGGGGAGCTGTTTTTT
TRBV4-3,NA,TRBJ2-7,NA,CASSQLGGEQYF,TGCGCCAGCAGCCAGCTCGGCGGCGAGCAGTACTTC
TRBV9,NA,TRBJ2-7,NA,CASSVQGLPYEQYF,TGTGCCAGCAGCGTTCAGGGACTCCCCTACGAGCAGTACTTC
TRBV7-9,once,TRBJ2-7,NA,CASSREGVEGVEQYF,TGTGCCAGCAGTAGAGAGGGGGTCGAGGGGGTCGAGCAGTACTTC
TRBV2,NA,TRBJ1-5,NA,CASSSPKQGLGQPQHF,TGTGCCAGCAGTTCTCCCAAACAGGGACTTGGGCAGCCCCAGCATTTT
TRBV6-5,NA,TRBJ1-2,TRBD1,CASSSTGGDYGYTF,TGTGCCAGCAGTTCAACAGGGGGCGACTATGGCTACACCTTC
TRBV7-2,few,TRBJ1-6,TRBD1,CASSQRTGGSSPLHF,TGTGCCAGCAGCCAGAGGACAGGGGGAAGTTCACCCCTCCACTTT
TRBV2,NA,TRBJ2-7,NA,CASSDSYEQYF,TGTGCCAGCAGTGATTCCTACGAGCAGTACTTC
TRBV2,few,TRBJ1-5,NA,CASRAQGLQPQHF,TGTGCCAGCAGGGCCCAAGGCCTTCAGCCCCAGCATTTT
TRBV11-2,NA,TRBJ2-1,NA,CASSFYVAEQFF,TGTGCCAGCAGCTTTTACGTGGCTGAGCAGTTCTTC
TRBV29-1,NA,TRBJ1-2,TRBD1,CSVVGQDNNYGYTF,TGCAGCGTTGTAGGACAGGATAATAACTATGGCTACACCTTC
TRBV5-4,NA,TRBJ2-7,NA,CASSSGGDRVREQYF,TGTGCCAGCAGCTCGGGAGGGGACAGGGTGCGCGAGCAGTACTTC
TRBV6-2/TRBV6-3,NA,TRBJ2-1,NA,CASSRGYEQFF,TGTGCCAGCAGTCGGGGGTATGAGCAGTTCTTC
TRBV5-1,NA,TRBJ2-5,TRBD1,CASSSTQGQGSETQYF,TGCGCCAGCAGCTCCACCCAGGGACAGGGGAGCGAGACCCAGTACTTC
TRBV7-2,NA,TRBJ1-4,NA,CASSYPRDALGKLFF,TGTGCCAGCAGCTACCCCCGGGATGCCCTGGGCAAACTGTTTTTT
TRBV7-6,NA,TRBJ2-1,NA,CASSLEGGPYNEQFF,TGTGCCAGCAGCTTAGAGGGGGGGCCCTACAATGAGCAGTTCTTC
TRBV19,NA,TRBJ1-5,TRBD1,CASSIGTAYNQPQHF,TGTGCCAGTAGTATCGGGACAGCATACAATCAGCCCCAGCATTTT
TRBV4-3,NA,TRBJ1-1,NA,CASSQYTGSPDGAFF,TGCGCCAGCAGCCAGTACACAGGGTCGCCAGATGGGGCTTTCTTT
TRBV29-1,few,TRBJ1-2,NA,CSVRQGDQINYGYTF,TGCAGCGTTCGGCAGGGCGATCAAATAAACTATGGCTACACCTTC
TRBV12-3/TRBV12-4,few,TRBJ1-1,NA,CASVRRNTEAFF,TGTGCCAGTGTGCGGAGGAACACTGAAGCTTTCTTT
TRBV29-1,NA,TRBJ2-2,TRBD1,CSGGQGTGELFF,TGCAGCGGGGGACAGGGGACCGGGGAGCTGTTTTTT